This T cell receptor (beta chain) comes out of a study of human T cells and chemical hapten exposure. Study findings and constraints: More PT1 expanded TCRs went with higher patch test scores.

TCRdb re-analysed the RACE reads in MiXCR, keeping a single row per CDR3 protein. Of 150,000 to 200,000 distinct CDR3 sequences in the sample, around a quarter were seen once. This clonotype occurred a few times. As yet, its antigen is unknown. Described time point: patch test 3, about 24 weeks after DPC sensitization. Treatment defined: therapeutic diphenylcyclopropenone sensitization with weekly scalp DPC. Those who donated were patients with alopecia, 18 to 70 years of age, and suitable for DPC. The source of this sequence is a woman younger than 30 with alopecia areata. Some clones in this sample may be carry-over from other donors' samples. The input for sequencing was whole blood, taken in connection with sensitization to the hapten diphenylcyclopropenone (DPC).

CDR3 bases: TGTGCCATCCTGGGGACTAGCGGGAGTCGGGCGGGAGATACGCAGTATTTT. Translating gives CAILGTSGSRAGDTQYF. The chain has TRBV10-3 and TRBJ2-3, with TRBD2 matching over 14 bases. This CDR3 spans 17 amino acids. CDR1 is ENHRY, CDR2 SYGVKD, per germline. Unmatched junction bases numbered 12, after V lost 8 bases and J lost 5 bases.